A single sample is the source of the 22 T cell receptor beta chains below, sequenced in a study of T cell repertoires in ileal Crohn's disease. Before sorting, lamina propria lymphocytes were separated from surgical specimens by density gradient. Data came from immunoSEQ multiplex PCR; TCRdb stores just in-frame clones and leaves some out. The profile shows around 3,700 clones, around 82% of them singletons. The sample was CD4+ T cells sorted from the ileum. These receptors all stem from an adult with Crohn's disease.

Here the CDR3 DNA reads TGTGCCAGCAGCTTGGACAGGGGGTTCGATAGCAATCAGCCCCAGCATTTT. Translated, it gives CASSLDRGFDSNQPQHF. The V call is TRBV5-8, the J call TRBJ1-5, with 8 bases lining up with TRBD1. This CDR3 spans 17 amino acids. Germline CDR1 and CDR2: SGHTS and YDEGEE. V shed 0 bases, J shed 0 bases, and the junction held 5 bases outside the gene matches.

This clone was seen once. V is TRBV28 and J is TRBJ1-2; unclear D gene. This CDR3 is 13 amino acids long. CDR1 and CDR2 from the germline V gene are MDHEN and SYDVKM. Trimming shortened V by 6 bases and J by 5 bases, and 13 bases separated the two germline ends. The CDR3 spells CASSPQRNYGYTF. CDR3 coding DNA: TGTGCCAGCAGCCCACAGAGAAATTATGGCTACACCTTC.

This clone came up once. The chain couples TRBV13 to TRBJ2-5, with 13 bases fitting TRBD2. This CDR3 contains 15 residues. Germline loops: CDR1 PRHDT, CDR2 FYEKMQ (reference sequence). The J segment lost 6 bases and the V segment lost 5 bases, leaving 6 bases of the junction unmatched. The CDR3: CASSLRTSGGQTQYF. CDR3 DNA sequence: TGTGCCAGCAGCCTAAGGACTAGCGGGGGACAGACCCAGTACTTC.

CDR3 in amino acids: CASSRSGGTDTQYF. In nucleotides, the CDR3 is TGTGCCAGCTCCAGGAGCGGGGGCACAGATACGCAGTATTTT. The chain links TRBV14 to TRBJ2-3; 7 nucleotides align to TRBD2. The CDR3 runs to 14 residues. Germline CDR1 reads SGHDN; CDR2 reads FVKESK. The J segment lost 1 base and the V segment lost 8 bases, leaving 6 bases of the junction unmatched.

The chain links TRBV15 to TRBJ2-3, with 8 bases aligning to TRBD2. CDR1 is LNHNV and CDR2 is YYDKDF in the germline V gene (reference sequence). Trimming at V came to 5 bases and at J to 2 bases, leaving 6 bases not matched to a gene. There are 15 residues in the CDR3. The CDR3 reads CATSPISGDTDTQYF. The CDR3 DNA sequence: TGTGCCACCAGCCCGATTAGCGGGGACACAGATACGCAGTATTTT. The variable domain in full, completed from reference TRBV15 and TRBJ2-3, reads DAMVIQNPRYQVTQFGKPVTLSCSQTLNHNVMYWYQQKSSQAPKLLFHYYDKDFNNEADTPDNFQSRRPNTSFCFLDIRSPGLGDTAMYLCATSPISGDTDTQYFGPGTRLTVL.

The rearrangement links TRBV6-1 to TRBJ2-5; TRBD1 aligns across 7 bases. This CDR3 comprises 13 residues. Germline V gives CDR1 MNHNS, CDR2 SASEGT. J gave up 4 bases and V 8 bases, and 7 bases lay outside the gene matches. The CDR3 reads CASGWTGLETQYF. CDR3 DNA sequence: TGTGCCAGCGGGTGGACAGGCTTAGAGACCCAGTACTTC.

In DNA, the CDR3 is TGTGCCAGCACCCCGGGTGGGGGCGAATGGACCCAGTACTTC. This translates into CASTPGGGEWTQYF. The rearrangement uses TRBV11-2 and TRBJ2-5; maybe TRBD1 (6 bases). This CDR3 is built from 14 residues. Trimming stripped 7 bases from V and 7 bases from J, with 19 bases between. From germline, CDR1 is SGHAT and CDR2 FQNNGV. The whole variable domain, remainder taken from reference TRBV11-2 and TRBJ2-5, is EAGVAQSPRYKIIEKRQSVAFWCNPISGHATLYWYQQILGQGPKLLIQFQNNGVVDDSQLPKDRFSAERLKGVDSTLKIQPAKLEDSAVYLCASTPGGGEWTQYFGPGTRLLVL.

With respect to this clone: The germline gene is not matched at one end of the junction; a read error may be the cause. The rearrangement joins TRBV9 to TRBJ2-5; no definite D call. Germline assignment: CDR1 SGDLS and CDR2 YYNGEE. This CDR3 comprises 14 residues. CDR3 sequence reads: CASSPNGYQEAQYF. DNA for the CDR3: TGTGCCAGCAGCCCGAACGGGTACCAAGAGGCCCAGTACTTC.

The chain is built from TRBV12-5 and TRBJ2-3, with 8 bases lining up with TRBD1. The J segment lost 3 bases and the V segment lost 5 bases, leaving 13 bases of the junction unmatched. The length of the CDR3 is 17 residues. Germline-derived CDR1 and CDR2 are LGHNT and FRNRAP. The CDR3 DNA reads TGTGCTAGTGGTATTGACCAGGGGGCGGAGGTTACAGATACGCAGTATTTT. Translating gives CASGIDQGAEVTDTQYF.

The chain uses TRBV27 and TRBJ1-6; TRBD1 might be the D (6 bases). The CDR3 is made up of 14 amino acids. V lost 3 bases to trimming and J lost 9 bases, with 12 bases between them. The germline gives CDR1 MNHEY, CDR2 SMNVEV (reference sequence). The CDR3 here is CASSFVQGTSPLHF. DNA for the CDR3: TGTGCCAGCAGTTTTGTACAGGGCACTTCACCCCTCCACTTT.

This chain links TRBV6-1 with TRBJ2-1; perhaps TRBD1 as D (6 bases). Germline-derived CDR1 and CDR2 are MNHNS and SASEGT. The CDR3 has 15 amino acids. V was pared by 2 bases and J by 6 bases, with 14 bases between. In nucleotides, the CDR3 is TGTGCCAGCAGTGAAATCGCAGGGGTCGGCAATGAGCAGTTCTTC. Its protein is CASSEIAGVGNEQFF.

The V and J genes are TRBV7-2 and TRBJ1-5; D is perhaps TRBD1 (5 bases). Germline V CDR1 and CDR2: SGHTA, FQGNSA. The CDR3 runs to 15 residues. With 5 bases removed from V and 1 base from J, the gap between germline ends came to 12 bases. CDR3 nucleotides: TGTGCCAGCAGCCAGGGACTAAGAAGCAATCAGCCCCAGCATTTT. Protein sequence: CASSQGLRSNQPQHF.

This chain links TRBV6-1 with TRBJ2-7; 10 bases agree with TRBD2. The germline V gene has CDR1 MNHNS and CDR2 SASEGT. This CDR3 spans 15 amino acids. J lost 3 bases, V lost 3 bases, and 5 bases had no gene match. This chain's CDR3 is CASSDLAGEYYEQYF. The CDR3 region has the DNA TGTGCCAGCAGTGACCTAGCGGGGGAATACTACGAGCAGTACTTC.

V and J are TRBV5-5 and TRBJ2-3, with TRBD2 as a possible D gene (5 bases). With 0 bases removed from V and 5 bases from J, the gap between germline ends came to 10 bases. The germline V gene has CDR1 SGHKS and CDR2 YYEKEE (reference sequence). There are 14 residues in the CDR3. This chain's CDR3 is CASSLGLAGDTQYF. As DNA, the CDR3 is TGTGCCAGCAGCTTGGGTCTCGCGGGAGATACGCAGTATTTT.

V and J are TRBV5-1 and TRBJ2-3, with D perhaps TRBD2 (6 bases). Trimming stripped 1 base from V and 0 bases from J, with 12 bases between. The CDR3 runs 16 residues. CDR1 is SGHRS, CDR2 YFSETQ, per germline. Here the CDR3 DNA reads TGCGCCAGCAGCTTGACTAGCATCACTAGCACAGATACGCAGTATTTT. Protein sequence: CASSLTSITSTDTQYF.

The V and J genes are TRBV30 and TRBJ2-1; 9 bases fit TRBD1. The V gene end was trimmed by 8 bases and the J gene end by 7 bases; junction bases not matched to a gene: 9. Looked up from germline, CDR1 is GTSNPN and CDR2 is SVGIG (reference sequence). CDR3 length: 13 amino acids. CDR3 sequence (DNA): TGTGCCCGAGGGGGACAGGGATGGAATGAGCAGTTCTTC. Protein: CARGGQGWNEQFF.

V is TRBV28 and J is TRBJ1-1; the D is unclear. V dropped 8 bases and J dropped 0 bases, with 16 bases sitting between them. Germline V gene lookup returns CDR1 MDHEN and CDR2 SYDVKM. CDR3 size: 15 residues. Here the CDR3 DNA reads TGTGCCAGCTGTGGAGGAAATCAAATGAACACTGAAGCTTTCTTT. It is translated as CASCGGNQMNTEAFF. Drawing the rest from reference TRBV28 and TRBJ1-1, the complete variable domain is DVKVTQSSRYLVKRTGEKVFLECVQDMDHENMFWYRQDPGLGLRLIYFSYDVKMKEKGDIPEGYSVSREKKERFSLILESASTNQTSMYLCASCGGNQMNTEAFFGQGTRLTVV.

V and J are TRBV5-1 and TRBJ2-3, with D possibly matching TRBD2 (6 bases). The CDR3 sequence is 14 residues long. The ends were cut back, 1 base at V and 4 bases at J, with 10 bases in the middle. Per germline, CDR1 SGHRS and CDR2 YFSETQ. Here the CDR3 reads CASSLSPGADTQYF. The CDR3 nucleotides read TGCGCCAGCAGCTTGAGCCCGGGGGCAGATACGCAGTATTTT.

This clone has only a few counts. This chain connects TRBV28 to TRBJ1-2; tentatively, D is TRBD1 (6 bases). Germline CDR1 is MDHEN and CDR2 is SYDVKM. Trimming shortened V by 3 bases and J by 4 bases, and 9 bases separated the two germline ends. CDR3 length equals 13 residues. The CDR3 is CASSLGAVYGYTF. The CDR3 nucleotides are TGTGCCAGCAGTTTGGGGGCGGTCTATGGCTACACCTTC.

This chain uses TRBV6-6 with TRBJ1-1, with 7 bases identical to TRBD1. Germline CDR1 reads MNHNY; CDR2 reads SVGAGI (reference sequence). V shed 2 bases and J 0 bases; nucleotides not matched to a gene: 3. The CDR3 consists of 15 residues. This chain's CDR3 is CASSYVQGMNTEAFF. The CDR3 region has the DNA TGTGCCAGCAGTTACGTACAGGGGATGAACACTGAAGCTTTCTTT.

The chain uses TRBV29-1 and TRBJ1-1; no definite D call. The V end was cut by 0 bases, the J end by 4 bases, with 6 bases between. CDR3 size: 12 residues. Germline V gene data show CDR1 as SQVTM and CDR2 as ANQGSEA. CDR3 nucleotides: TGCAGCGTTGAAGATCTAAGCACTGAAGCTTTCTTT. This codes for CSVEDLSTEAFF.

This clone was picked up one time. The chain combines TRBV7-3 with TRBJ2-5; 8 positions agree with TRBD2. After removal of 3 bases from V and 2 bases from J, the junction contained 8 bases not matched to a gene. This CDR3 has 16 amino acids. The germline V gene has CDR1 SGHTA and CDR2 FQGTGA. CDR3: CASSLGQRGFQETQYF. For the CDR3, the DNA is TGTGCCAGCAGCTTGGGTCAGCGGGGGTTTCAAGAGACCCAGTACTTC.